This T cell receptor beta chain stems from a study of CD8+ T cells in alopecia areata. The J segment lost 7 bases and the V segment lost 3 bases, leaving 8 bases of the junction unmatched. Germline lookup yields CDR1 GTSNPN and CDR2 SVGIG (reference sequence). This CDR3 comprises 14 residues. A note on this clone: The antigen is unknown.

Following RNA extraction, reverse transcription yielded cDNA that acted as the sequencing template. Clones were sequenced by immunoSEQ multiplex PCR, and TCRdb holds only the in-frame ones, with some missing. The sample lists fewer than 250,000 clones; roughly 40% were seen once. Findings and limits, study-wide: Researchers report lesional scalp, most notably alopecia totalis/universalis, outstripped normal scalp in clonality.

The sample's treatment: oral pan-JAK inhibitor, 5-10 mg twice daily. The TCR comes from a human donor with alopecia areata. The J gene is TRBJ2-1, the V gene TRBV30, with 8 bases matching TRBD2. The specimen was CD4+ T cells sorted from blood, collected at approximately week 37, from a patient treated with tofacitinib. In DNA form, the CDR3 reads TGTGCCTGGAGGTGGGCTAGCGGGTGGAATGAGCAGTTCTTC. Its translation: CAWRWASGWNEQFF.